The clone carrying this TCR beta chain was picked up many times. Transcripts of RNA were the source for amplifying TCR beta CDR3 regions. The first round was an RT-PCR with HTBI primers, and the second round was a multiplex PCR. TCRdb re-called the multiplex PCR reads through MiXCR, storing one row per CDR3 protein. Found here are 200,000 to 300,000 distinct CDR3 sequences, 45% of them singletons; the top ten hold more than 45%. These data are taken from a study of Graves' ophthalmopathy and Graves' hyperthyroidism. The CDR3 runs to 13 residues. V was trimmed by 3 bases and J by 7 bases, leaving 12 bases between them. Germline loops: CDR1 SNHLY, CDR2 FYNNEI.

This rearrangement joins TRBV2 to TRBJ1-2; possible D gene TRBD1, 6 bases. Source material: peripheral blood. This clonotype originated in an adult man with Graves' ophthalmopathy. CDR3 DNA sequence: TGTGCCAGCAGTGAGGACCGACAGGCTGGCTACACCTTC. Protein product: CASSEDRQAGYTF.